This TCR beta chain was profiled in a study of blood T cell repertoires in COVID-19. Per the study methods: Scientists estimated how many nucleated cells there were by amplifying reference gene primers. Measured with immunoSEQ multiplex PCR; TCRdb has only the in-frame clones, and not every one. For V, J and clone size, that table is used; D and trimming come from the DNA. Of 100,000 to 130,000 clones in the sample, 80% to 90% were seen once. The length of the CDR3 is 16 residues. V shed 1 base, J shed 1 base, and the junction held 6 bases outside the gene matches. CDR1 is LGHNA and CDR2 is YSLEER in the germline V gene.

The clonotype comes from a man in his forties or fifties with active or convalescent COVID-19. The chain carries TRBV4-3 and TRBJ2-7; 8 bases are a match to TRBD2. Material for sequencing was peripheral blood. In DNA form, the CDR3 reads TGCGCCAGCAGCCAAGTAGCGGGACCAACTTCCTACGAGCAGTACTTC. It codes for CASSQVAGPTSYEQYF.